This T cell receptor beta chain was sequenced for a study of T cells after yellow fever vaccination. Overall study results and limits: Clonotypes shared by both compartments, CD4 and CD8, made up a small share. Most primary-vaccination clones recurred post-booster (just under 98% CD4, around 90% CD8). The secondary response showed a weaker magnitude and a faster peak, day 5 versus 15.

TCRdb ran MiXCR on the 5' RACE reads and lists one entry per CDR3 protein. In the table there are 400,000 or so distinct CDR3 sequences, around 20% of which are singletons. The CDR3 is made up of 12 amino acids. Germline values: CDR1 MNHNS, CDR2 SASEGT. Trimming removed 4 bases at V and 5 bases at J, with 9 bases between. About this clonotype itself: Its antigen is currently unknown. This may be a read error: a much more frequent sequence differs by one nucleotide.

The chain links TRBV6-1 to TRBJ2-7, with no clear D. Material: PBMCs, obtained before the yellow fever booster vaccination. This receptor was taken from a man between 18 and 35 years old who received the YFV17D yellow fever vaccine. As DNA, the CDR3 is TGTGCCAGCAGTGCTCAATGGAACGAGCAGTACTTC. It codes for CASSAQWNEQYF.